This T cell receptor beta chain was sequenced during a study of graft-versus-host responses after intestinal transplantation. Study-wide results and limits: Some patients had graft-donor T cell macrochimerism. In their allografts, the ratios of graft-versus-host to host-versus-graft T cell clones were high. GvH clones occurred in recipient marrow; some first appeared in ileum or blood.

Germline CDR1 reads SGHTA; CDR2 reads FQGTGA. The CDR3 runs to 11 residues. V lost 5 bases, J lost 8 bases, and 9 bases lay in between. The method was immunoSEQ multiplex PCR; TCRdb's version includes in-frame clones alone and lacks a portion of them. The sample holds tens of thousands of clones, 84% seen once. For this clone: Its cognate antigen is unknown.

This receptor was identified in a human donor who was the organ donor for an intestinal transplant. Source: unstimulated CD4+ T cells sorted from spleen or lymph node cells, taken before transplant. The chain links TRBV7-3 to TRBJ1-2; D remains unclear. In DNA, the CDR3 is TGTGCCAGCAGCCCTAGACGGGGCTACACCTTC. Its protein product is CASSPRRGYTF.